This T cell receptor beta chain was profiled in a study of vaccination and CD4 T cells after COVID-19. Treatment denoted: approximately 9-day PBMC culture with coronavirus spike peptide pools or control peptides (ViraFEST assay). Comments on this clonotype: Its antigen remains unidentified.

The CDR3 covers 15 residues. Germline CDR1 is DFQATT and CDR2 is SNEGSKA (reference sequence). With 6 bases clipped from V and 2 bases from J, the junction kept 10 bases outside the gene matches. CD4+ T cells that had been cultured provided DNA sequenced with the Oncomine TCR Beta short-read assay. From the PCR reads, TCRdb called clonotypes with MiXCR, one entry per CDR3 protein. The sample carries approximately 13,000 distinct CDR3 sequences, under 40% recorded once. The clonotype was recovered from a human donor who had recovered from COVID-19. Input material: CD4+ T cells from blood, cultured in vitro. The chain recombines TRBV20-1 with TRBJ2-1; 7 bases are shared with TRBD1. As DNA, the CDR3 is TGCAGTGCCAGTCCGGGACAGAGGGCCTACAATGAGCAGTTCTTC. This encodes CSASPGQRAYNEQFF.